This T cell receptor beta chain was sequenced in a study of cytomegalovirus exposure and HLA in healthy donors. Study in general: Earlier, roughly 180 million T cells were analyzed, and 90 million to 120 million unique TCR beta sequences were found among them.

Concerning this clone itself: Its antigen is unidentified.

Study findings and constraints: Indistinguishability led to the exclusion of some V segments, TRBV6-2 and TRBV6-3 included.

The PCR ran on 60 Vbeta and 13 Jbeta primers. Sequencing used immunoSEQ multiplex PCR; TCRdb keeps in-frame clones, though not all of them. The sample comprises approximately 130,000 clones, about four fifths of which are singletons, and 2.2% rests with the top ten. CDR1 and CDR2 from the germline V gene are MGHDK and SYGVNS. This CDR3 comprises 13 residues. Deletions cut 0 bases from V and 6 bases from J, with 6 bases between. The receptor was isolated from a woman aged 35 to 49 in good health and CMV-seronegative. V and J are TRBV25-1 and TRBJ2-1; tentatively, D is TRBD2 (5 bases). Sequenced input: PBMCs. The CDR3 loop reads CASSEYLANEQFF. In DNA, the CDR3 is TGTGCCAGCAGTGAATACCTAGCCAATGAGCAGTTCTTC.